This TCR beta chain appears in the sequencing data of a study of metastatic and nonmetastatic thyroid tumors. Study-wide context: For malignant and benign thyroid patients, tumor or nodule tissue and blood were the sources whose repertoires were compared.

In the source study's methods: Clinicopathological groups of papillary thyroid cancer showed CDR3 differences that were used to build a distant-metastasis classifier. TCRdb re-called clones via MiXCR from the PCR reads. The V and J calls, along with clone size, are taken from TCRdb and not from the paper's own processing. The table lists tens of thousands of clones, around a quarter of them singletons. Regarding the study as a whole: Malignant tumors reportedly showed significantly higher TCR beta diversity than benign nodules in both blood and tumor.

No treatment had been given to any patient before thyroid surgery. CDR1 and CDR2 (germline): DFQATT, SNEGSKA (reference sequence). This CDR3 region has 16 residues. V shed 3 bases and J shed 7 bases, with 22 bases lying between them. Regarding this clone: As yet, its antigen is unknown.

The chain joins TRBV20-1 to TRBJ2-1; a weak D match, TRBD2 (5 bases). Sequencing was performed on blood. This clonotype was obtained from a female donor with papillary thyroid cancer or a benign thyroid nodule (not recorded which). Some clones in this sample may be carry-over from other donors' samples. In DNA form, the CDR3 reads TGCAGTGCTAGTAGCGTCCTAGCTGGAGTGGGGAATGAGCAGTTCTTC. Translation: CSASSVLAGVGNEQFF.